This T cell receptor (beta chain) emerged from a study of immune cell composition in non-small cell lung cancer. Study results and caveats: 60% to 80% of squamous and 25% to 35% of adenocarcinoma cases had tumour-associated clones >0.5%. Dominant in vivo tumour-associated clones were not shown to share tumour-reactive sequences.

This CDR3 has 16 residues. Trimming removed 5 bases from V and 0 bases from J, with 15 bases in between. Per germline, CDR1 SEHNR and CDR2 FQNEAQ (reference sequence). TCRdb's copy holds only in-frame clones and misses some; the assay was immunoSEQ multiplex PCR. The table records around 16,000 clones, 75% to 85% of them present only once. A remark on this clone: Its antigen is as yet unknown.

Normal lung was taken at the farthest possible site, at least 3 cm from tumour. This same sample was also part of a study on CD4 T cells in lung cancer. That paper notes: Before blood donation, patients had received platinum chemotherapy among other treatments. In vitro naive T-cell priming might explain some blood-derived responses.

V usage is TRBV7-9 and J usage is TRBJ2-3; possible D gene TRBD1, 6 bases. The sequencing input was non-adjacent lung tissue. The TCR originated in a human donor with non-small cell lung cancer. The CDR3, as DNA: TGTGCCAGCAGCCCGGGGACATTTACTAGCACAGATACGCAGTATTTT. It specifies CASSPGTFTSTDTQYF.